This entry features one T cell receptor beta chain sequence. Its antigen has not been determined. No base quality information exists; no much larger clone differs at one position. From its cysteine to its phenylalanine, the CDR3 spans 12 amino acids. Only the CDR3 portion is preserved as DNA: 36 bases, with reading frame beginning at the first base. Taken from the germline V gene, the CDR1 and CDR2 loops are KGHSH and LQKENI. This record comes from a study of blood T cells in healthy people across ages (dated by TCRdb to the mid-2010s). Describing the broader study: In model experiments, template switching captured roughly one uniquely barcoded TCR beta cDNA molecule for every two T cells. To avoid experimental bias, donors of different ages were spread randomly across the sequencing lanes. Using the same blood draw, the study looked at two additional independent replicas of 1 million unique cDNA reads for two donors, one aged 18 to 30 and the other aged 80 or older. The donors were split into four age groups: young (average around 16 years), middle-aged (about 40), aged (approximately 60) and long-lived (about 82). To track age-related changes in TCR beta repertoire diversity, the study relied on deep sequencing normalized with unique cDNA molecular identifiers.

The roughly 37 donors, aged roughly 6 to 100 years, were systemically healthy Caucasian individuals from Russia. Each donor gave ten milliliters of peripheral blood, collected into EDTA-treated Vacutainer tubes. PBMCs were isolated by Ficoll-Paque density-gradient centrifugation, with at least 7 million obtained per sample. Total RNA was extracted from PBMCs with Trizol reagent, with at least 6 micrograms obtained per sample. For every donor, flow cytometry on a PBMC aliquot measured the percentage of naive CD45RAhigh/CD27high T cells. The receptor library was made with 5' RACE. TCRdb shows the sequencer as Illumina HiSeq 2500. A second PCR of about 7 to 12 cycles was performed with a sample-barcoded 5' primer and a J-beta primer mix. Each TCR beta cDNA molecule received a unique molecular identifier from a template-switch 5' adaptor carrying 12 random nucleotides. At least 3 million CDR3-containing paired-end reads were obtained from each sample. First-strand cDNA was synthesized from all RNA with the Mint cDNA synthesis kit, primed by a TRBC-specific oligonucleotide. Following uracil-DNA glycosylase treatment, a first 18-cycle PCR with universal primers M1SS and BC2_uni_R was performed on all cDNA. In the original analysis: Each sample was normalized by randomly selecting 1 million high-quality reads, each carrying a distinct molecular identifier. Reads sharing molecular identifiers were discarded rather than binned into consensus sequences. MiTCR, with a Q25 quality threshold and the strictest error-elimination algorithm, was used for CDR3 identification, clonotype clustering and error correction. A nonparametric unseen species model with Euler transformation was used to estimate lower-bound total TCR beta diversity. The public reads were reprocessed in TCRdb via fastp at Q25 and MiXCR, keeping in-frame beta chains. Identical CDR3 protein sequences are pooled into one entry, listed with their most common genes and DNA. Here the V and J calls rest on TCRdb's processing, not on the authors' analysis. This sample comprises about 830,000 distinct CDR3 sequences, 55% to 65% of them detected only once. In total, the top ten clones hold roughly a quarter of the sample.

Study-wide findings and limitations: Compared with the aged group, more naive CD4+ T cells, fewer expanded clones and increased TCR diversity were shown by the long-lived group, suggesting age selection. Estimates of total diversity based on one million sequenced T cells were considered lower bounds and underestimates. As age increased, observed TCR beta diversity per million T cells dropped in a roughly linear way, and a significant reduction was already evident by age 40. Because donor CMV infection status was unknown, age-related changes in expanded clonotypes were potentially confounded. A strong correlation was found between observed TCR beta diversity and the percentage of naive T cells measured by flow cytometry. Since profiling was done on bulk unsorted PBMCs, naive and antigen-experienced compartments could not be conclusively compared.

The chain is encoded by TRBV18 joined to TRBJ2-1; the D gene cannot be named for sure. The J call is in doubt because the DNA end fits TRBJ2-7 better. The receptor was isolated from a man in his thirties or forties in good health. Material: blood. The CDR3 here reads CASSPGPQEQYF. The DNA sequence is TGTGCCAGCTCCCCCGGACCGCAAGAGCAGTACTTC.